This record looks at one T cell receptor (beta chain) sequence and its context. This sample is part of a study of blood T cell repertoires in COVID-19. Germline V lookup: CDR1 MNHNY, CDR2 SVGAGI (reference sequence). The CDR3 length is 16 residues. The V and J ends lost 3 bases and 8 bases, in that order; junction bases with no gene match: 13. TCRdb's table, derived via immunoSEQ multiplex PCR, lists solely in-frame clones and lacks some. Among some 200,000 clones, under 95% were seen once, and the ten largest hold around 1.2%. V is TRBV6-6 and J is TRBJ1-2; 9 nucleotides agree with TRBD1. The sample comprised peripheral blood. This sequence originates from a man aged 30-40 years with acute or convalescent COVID-19. The CDR3 reads CASSYSGTGRLGGYTF. The CDR3 nucleotides read TGTGCCAGCAGTTATTCCGGGACAGGGAGGTTGGGCGGCTACACCTTC.